This T cell receptor beta chain was obtained from a study of CXCR3-negative and CXCR3-positive naive CD8 T cells. For the study at large: Approximately 140 million TRB reads were obtained in total, which works out to about 1.5 +/- 0.3 million per library.

General study points: TRB CDR3 hydrophobicity was greater in CXCR3-positive naive cells than in CXCR3-negative naive cells.

A CD45RO-CCR7+CD27+CD95- phenotype identified naive CD8+ T cells. Of note for this clonotype: Its antigen is unidentified.

CDR1 and CDR2 from the germline V gene are LGHDT and YNNKEL (reference sequence). The CDR3 sequence is 13 residues long. Through 5' RACE with UMI labels, the TRB cDNA libraries were prepared. From the 5' RACE reads, TCRdb lists one entry per CDR3 protein and no DNA. The table lists about 150,000 distinct CDR3 sequences, with 0.49% in the top ten. The clonotype originates from a human donor in good health. Some clones in this sample may be carry-over from other donors' samples. The J gene is TRBJ2-1, the V gene TRBV3-1. The sequenced sample consisted of naive CXCR3+ CD8+ T cells from blood. Subset specified: CD45RO-CCR7+CD27+CD95- naive CD8+ T cells expressing CXCR3 (TNR3+). CDR3 loop: CASSWGNSNEQFF.